This T cell receptor (beta chain) stems from a study of brain T cells in children with intractable seizures. Germline V gene sequence: CDR1 MDHEN, CDR2 SYDVKM. The CDR3 has 17 residues. V was trimmed by 1 base and J by 0 bases, leaving 15 bases between them. The assay was immunoSEQ multiplex PCR, and TCRdb's table has in-frame clones only and misses some. The repertoire holds approximately 330,000 clones, nearly 95% seen once, with under 7% in the top ten. This clone has just one count. Time point reported: blood from clinic visit 5 months post-surgery; TSC patient then seizure free. Sequenced material: peripheral blood, taken about 5 months after surgery. The rearrangement joins TRBV28 to TRBJ1-1; possibly TRBD1 for D (5 bases). This sequence was found in a boy in the first two years of life with tuberous sclerosis and intractable seizures. CDR3 loop: CASSLSASGRMNTEAFF. In DNA, the CDR3 is TGTGCCAGCAGTTTATCAGCTTCGGGACGCATGAACACTGAAGCTTTCTTT. The full variable domain, its missing parts supplied by reference TRBV28 and TRBJ1-1, is DVKVTQSSRYLVKRTGEKVFLECVQDMDHENMFWYRQDPGLGLRLIYFSYDVKMKEKGDIPEGYSVSREKKERFSLILESASTNQTSMYLCASSLSASGRMNTEAFFGQGTRLTVV.